This T cell receptor beta chain was profiled in a study of blood T cells in healthy people across ages (dated by TCRdb to between 2015 and 2016). In the study overall: In model experiments, template switching captured about one uniquely barcoded TCR beta cDNA molecule for every two T cells. Donors of different ages were randomly distributed across sequencing lanes to avoid experimental bias. Using deep sequencing normalized with unique cDNA molecular identifiers, the study measured how TCR beta repertoire diversity changes with age. Four age groups were formed from the donors: young (average approximately 15 years), middle-aged (more than 35), aged (62) and long-lived (about 80). The study analyzed two additional independent replicas of 1 million unique cDNA reads from the same blood draw for two donors, one aged 18 to 30 and one aged 80 or older.

The library was generated by 5' RACE. The sequencer was an Illumina HiSeq 2500. A second PCR of roughly 6 to 11 cycles was run with a J-beta primer mix and a sample-barcoded 5' primer. Each TCR beta cDNA molecule received a unique molecular identifier from a template-switch 5' adaptor carrying 12 random nucleotides. Each sample yielded at least 2.5 million CDR3-containing paired-end reads. The Mint cDNA synthesis kit, primed by a TRBC-specific oligonucleotide, was used to synthesize first-strand cDNA from all RNA. Following uracil-DNA glycosylase treatment, a first 18-cycle PCR with universal primers M1SS and BC2_uni_R was performed on all cDNA. The original pipeline was this. For normalization, 1 million high-quality reads were randomly selected from each sample, with every read carrying a distinct molecular identifier. Reads sharing molecular identifiers were discarded rather than binned into consensus sequences. MiTCR, with a Q25 quality threshold and the strictest error-elimination algorithm, was used for CDR3 identification, clonotype clustering and error correction. A nonparametric unseen species model using Euler transformation provided a lower-bound estimate of total TCR beta diversity. TCRdb trimmed public reads at Q25 via fastp, called clones via MiXCR and kept in-frame beta chains. Duplicate CDR3 protein sequences are folded into a single record with the most common DNA and genes. TCRdb's processing, not the study's, gives the V and J calls here. The sample records around 1,700,000 distinct CDR3 sequences, roughly 28% of which are singletons. Clones ranked in the top ten supply less than 9.5% of the sample.

Of note for this clonotype: The antigen this receptor binds is unknown. It has no much larger one-base neighbor in the sample; base qualities were not kept.

Broader findings and caveats from the paper: Since profiling was done on bulk unsorted PBMCs, naive and antigen-experienced compartments could not be conclusively compared. Because the CMV infection status of the donors was unknown, age-related changes in expanded clonotypes may potentially have been confounded. A strong correlation was found between observed TCR beta diversity and the percentage of naive T cells measured by flow cytometry. Observed TCR beta diversity per million T cells fell roughly linearly with age, and a significant reduction was already apparent by age roughly 41. Compared with the aged group, the long-lived group had more naive CD4+ T cells, fewer expanded clones and increased TCR diversity, a pattern suggesting age selection. Estimates of total diversity from one million sequenced T cells were regarded as lower bounds and underestimates.

The 40 or so donors, aged about 6 to 95 years, were systemically healthy Caucasian individuals from Russia. Each donor gave around 9.8 milliliters of peripheral blood, collected into EDTA-treated Vacutainer tubes. Ficoll-Paque density-gradient centrifugation was used to isolate PBMCs, with at least 6.5 million obtained per sample. Total RNA, at least 5 micrograms per sample, was extracted from PBMCs with Trizol reagent. Naive CD45RAhigh/CD27high T cell percentages were measured by flow cytometry on a PBMC aliquot from every donor. The trim is 10 bases for V and 0 bases for J, with a gap of 23 bases between the germline ends. The germline V gene encodes CDR1 ENHRY and CDR2 SYGVKD. Including the terminal cysteine and phenylalanine, the CDR3 comprises 17 residues. Only the CDR3 DNA stays, 51 bases, in frame from base 1.

The chain is made from TRBV10-3 and TRBJ2-3; the D region is possibly TRBD1 or TRBD2, each matching across 5 bases. Sequenced: blood. The TCR originated in a woman aged 25 to 39 in good health. The sequenced DNA is TGTGCCACGGCGTTCAGGGCTAGCAGTTTAAGCACAGATACGCAGTATTTT. It translates to CATAFRASSLSTDTQYF.